This T cell receptor beta chain was obtained from a study of T cell responses to AZD1222 COVID-19 vaccine (dated by TCRdb to about 2021). Describing the broader study: A total of approximately 250 trial participants underwent TCR sequencing, of whom 207 had received two doses of AZD1222 and around 25 had received two doses of the MenACWY control vaccine. Trial participants were enrolled into age subgroups of 18-55, 56-69 and 70-plus years, which contained approximately 150, 30 and 60 TCR-sequenced participants, respectively. Points the paper makes about the study in general: Conclusions about previously exposed vaccinees are limited because only six or seven AZD1222 recipients were SARS-CoV-2 seropositive at baseline. After two AZD1222 doses, spike-specific TCR breadth and depth were significantly higher than at day 0 and than in MenACWY recipients. Most participants were white British and females outnumbered males, and the authors suggested that clonal diversity may have been underestimated. Reportedly, almost half of the unique spike-specific TCRs recognized epitopes lying outside the regions that are mutated in the B.1.351 and B.1.1.7 variants. The 56-69-year group was small, and its depth increase did not reach significance, likely because of low power. The vaccine-associated CD4 TCRs covered the entire spike protein, and the dominant responses fell in regions 160-218 and 743-854. Because no day 14 peak-response samples were available, repertoires were characterized only after the peak T cell response.

The germline V gene sets CDR1 to SNHLY and CDR2 to FYNNEI. The CDR3 runs 13 residues from the cysteine to the phenylalanine. Only the CDR3 part of the read is kept: 39 bases, read in frame from the first base. V was cut back by 5 bases and J by 5 bases, leaving a gap of 12 bases between them. The CDR3 regions of human TCRbeta chains were analyzed by immunosequencing. In the authors' own workflow: TCRs in the repertoires were matched against a reference library of SARS-CoV-2-specific TCRs that had been generated with the MIRA antigen-specificity platform. Breadth was defined as the fraction of unique TCRs that were SARS-CoV-2-associated. Depth was defined as the fraction of total T cells that were SARS-CoV-2-associated. Using the MIRA data, every spike-specific TCR was mapped to the spike region that the TCR reacted to and assigned to either a CD4 or a CD8 class. Log10-transformed breadth and depth values were compared by one-way ANOVA with Sidak's multiple comparisons tests. The clones in this table, taken by TCRdb from immuneACCESS, are in-frame only. Not every clone is retained; where verified, under half of the shortfall comes from an unresolved V gene, and the cause of the rest is unknown. Clone size and the V and J calls come from that table; the DNA yielded D and trimming. This sample lists 100,000 to 120,000 clones; approximately 94% were detected once. The ten largest clones represent around 2.8% of the sample.

In the paper's terms, the time point label means: about 28 days (+/-7) after the second vaccine dose. AZD1222 recipients whose second dose came at about 4 weeks and those whose second dose came at about 12 weeks were combined into one group, since spike-specific TCR depth and breadth did not differ between the two schedules. Vaccinee samples came from UK trials COV001 and COV002, including a single-blind randomized controlled phase 2/3 trial of AZD1222 (ChAdOx1 nCoV-19) in healthy adults. Trial participant PBMC samples were collected at day 0 and day 28 after the second dose for TCRbeta chain sequencing. On this clone itself: Its binding antigen is unknown. Base qualities are not at hand, and no much larger clone is one base apart.

The clonotype originates from an adult who received the AZD1222 COVID-19 vaccine. The input for sequencing was peripheral blood, taken 28 days after the second AZD1222 dose. Rearrangement joined TRBV2 to TRBJ2-5; too little of a D gene remains to name it. The nucleotide sequence is TGTGCCAGCAGTCCCCGACTTATGGAGACCCAGTACTTC. Translated, it reads CASSPRLMETQYF.